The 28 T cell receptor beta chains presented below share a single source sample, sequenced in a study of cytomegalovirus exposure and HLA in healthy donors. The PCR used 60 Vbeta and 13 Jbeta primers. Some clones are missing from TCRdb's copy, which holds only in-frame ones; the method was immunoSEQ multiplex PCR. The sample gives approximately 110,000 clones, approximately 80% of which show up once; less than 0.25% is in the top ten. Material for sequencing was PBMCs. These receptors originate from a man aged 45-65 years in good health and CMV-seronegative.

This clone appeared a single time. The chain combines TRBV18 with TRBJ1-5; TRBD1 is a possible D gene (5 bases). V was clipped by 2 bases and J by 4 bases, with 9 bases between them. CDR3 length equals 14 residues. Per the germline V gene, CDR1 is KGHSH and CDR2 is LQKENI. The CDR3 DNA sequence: TGTGCCAGCTCACCAAAGGCAGGGAATCAGCCCCAGCATTTT. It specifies CASSPKAGNQPQHF.

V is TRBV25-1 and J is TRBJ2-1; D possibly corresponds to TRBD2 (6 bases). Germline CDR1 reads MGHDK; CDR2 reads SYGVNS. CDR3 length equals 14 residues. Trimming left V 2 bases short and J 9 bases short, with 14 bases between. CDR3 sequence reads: CASSEGGKSSEQFF. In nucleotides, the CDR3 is TGTGCCAGCAGTGAAGGGGGGAAGAGCAGTGAGCAGTTCTTC. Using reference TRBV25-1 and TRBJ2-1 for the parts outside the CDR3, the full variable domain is EADIYQTPRYLVIGTGKKITLECSQTMGHDKMYWYQQDPGMELHLIHYSYGVNSTEKGDLSSESTVSRIRTEHFPLTLESARPSHTSQYLCASSEGGKSSEQFFGPGTRLTVL.

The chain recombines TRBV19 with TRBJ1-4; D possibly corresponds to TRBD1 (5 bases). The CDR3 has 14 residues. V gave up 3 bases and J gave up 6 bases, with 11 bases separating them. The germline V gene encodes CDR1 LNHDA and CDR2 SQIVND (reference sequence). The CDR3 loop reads CASSIRARDEKLFF. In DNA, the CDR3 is TGTGCCAGTAGTATCAGGGCCAGGGATGAAAAACTGTTTTTT.

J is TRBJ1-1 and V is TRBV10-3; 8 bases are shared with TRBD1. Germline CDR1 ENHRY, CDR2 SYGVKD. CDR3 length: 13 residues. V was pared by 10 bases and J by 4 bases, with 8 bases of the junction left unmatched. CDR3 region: CATSSGTGTEAFF. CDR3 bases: TGTGCCACCTCTTCCGGGACAGGCACTGAAGCTTTCTTT.

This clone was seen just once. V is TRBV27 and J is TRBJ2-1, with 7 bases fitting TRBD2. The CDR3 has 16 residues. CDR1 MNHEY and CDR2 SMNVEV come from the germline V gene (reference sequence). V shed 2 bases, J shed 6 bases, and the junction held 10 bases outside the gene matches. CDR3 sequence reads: CASSLVVGAGLNEQFF. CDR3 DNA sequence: TGTGCCAGCAGTTTAGTAGTGGGAGCGGGGCTCAATGAGCAGTTCTTC.

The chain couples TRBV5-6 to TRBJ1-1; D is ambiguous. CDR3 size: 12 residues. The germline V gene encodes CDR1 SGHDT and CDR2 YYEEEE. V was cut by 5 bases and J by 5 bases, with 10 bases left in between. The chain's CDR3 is CASSHSATEAFF. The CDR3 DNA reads TGTGCCAGCAGTCATTCCGCGACTGAAGCTTTCTTT.

The CDR3 spells CASSTRPGSYEQYF. CDR3 nucleotides: TGTGCCAGCAGCACGAGACCAGGCTCCTACGAGCAGTACTTC. This chain joins TRBV13 and TRBJ2-7; D unclear. CDR3 length: 14 residues. Looked up from germline, CDR1 is PRHDT and CDR2 is FYEKMQ (reference sequence). With 5 bases removed from V and 0 bases from J, the gap between germline ends came to 11 bases.

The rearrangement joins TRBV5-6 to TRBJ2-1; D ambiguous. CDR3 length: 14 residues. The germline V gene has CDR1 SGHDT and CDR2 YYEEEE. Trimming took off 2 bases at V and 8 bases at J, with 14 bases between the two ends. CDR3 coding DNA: TGTGCCAGCAGCTTATTAGTCCTGAGCCATGAGCAGTTCTTC. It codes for CASSLLVLSHEQFF.

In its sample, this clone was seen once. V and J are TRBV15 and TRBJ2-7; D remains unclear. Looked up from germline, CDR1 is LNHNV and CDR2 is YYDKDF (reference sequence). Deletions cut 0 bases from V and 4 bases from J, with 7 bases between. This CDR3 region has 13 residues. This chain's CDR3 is CATSRELEYEQYF. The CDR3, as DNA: TGTGCCACCAGCAGAGAATTGGAGTACGAGCAGTACTTC.

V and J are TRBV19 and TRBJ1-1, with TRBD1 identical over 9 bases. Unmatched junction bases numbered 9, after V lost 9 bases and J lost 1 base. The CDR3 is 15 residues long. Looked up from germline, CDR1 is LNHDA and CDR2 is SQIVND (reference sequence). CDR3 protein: CASKVGQGGNTEAFF. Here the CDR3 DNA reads TGTGCCAGCAAAGTGGGACAGGGCGGGAACACTGAAGCTTTCTTT.

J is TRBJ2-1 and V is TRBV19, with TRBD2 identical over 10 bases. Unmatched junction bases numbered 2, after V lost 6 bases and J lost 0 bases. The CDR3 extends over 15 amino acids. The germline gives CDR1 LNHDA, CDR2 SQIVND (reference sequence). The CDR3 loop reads CASRLAGSSYNEQFF. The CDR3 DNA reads TGTGCCAGTAGACTAGCGGGGAGCTCCTACAATGAGCAGTTCTTC.

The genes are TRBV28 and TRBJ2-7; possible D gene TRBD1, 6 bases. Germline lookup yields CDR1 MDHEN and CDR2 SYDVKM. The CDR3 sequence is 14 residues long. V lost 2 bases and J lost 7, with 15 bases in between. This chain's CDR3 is CASSLPRGEWEQYF. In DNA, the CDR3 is TGTGCCAGCAGTTTACCCAGGGGTGAATGGGAGCAGTACTTC.

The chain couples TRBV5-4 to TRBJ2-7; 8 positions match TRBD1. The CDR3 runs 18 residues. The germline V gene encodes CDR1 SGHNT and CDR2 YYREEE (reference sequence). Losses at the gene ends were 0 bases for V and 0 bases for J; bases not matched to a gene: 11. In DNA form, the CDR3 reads TGTGCCAGCAGCTTGGCCGGGACAGGTTATCCCTCCTCCTACGAGCAGTACTTC. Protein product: CASSLAGTGYPSSYEQYF.

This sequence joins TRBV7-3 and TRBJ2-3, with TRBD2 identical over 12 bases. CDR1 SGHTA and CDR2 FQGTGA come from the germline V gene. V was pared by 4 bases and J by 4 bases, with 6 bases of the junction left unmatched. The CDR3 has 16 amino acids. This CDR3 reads CASSSRLAGGPDTQYF. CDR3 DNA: TGTGCCAGCAGCTCCCGGCTAGCGGGAGGGCCAGATACGCAGTATTTT. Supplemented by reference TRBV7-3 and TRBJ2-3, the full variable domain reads GAGVSQTPSNKVTEKGKYVELRCDPISGHTALYWYRQSLGQGPEFLIYFQGTGAADDSGLPNDRFFAVRPEGSVSTLKIQRTERGDSAVYLCASSSRLAGGPDTQYFGPGTRLTVL.

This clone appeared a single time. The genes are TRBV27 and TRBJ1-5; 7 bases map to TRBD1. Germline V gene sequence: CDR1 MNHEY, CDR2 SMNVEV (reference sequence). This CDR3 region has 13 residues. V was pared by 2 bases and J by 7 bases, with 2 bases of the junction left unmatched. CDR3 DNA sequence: TGTGCCAGCAGTTTAGGCAGGGGGCAGCCCCAGCATTTT. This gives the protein CASSLGRGQPQHF.

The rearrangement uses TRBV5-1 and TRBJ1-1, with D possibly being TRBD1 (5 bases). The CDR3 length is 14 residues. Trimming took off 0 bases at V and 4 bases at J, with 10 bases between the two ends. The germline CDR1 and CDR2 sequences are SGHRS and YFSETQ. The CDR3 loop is CASSLAQGGTEAFF. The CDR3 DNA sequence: TGCGCCAGCAGCTTGGCGCAGGGAGGCACTGAAGCTTTCTTT.

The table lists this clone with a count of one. Here the CDR3 reads CASSLSGINTGELFF. The CDR3 bases are TGTGCCAGCAGTTTGTCGGGGATAAACACCGGGGAGCTGTTTTTT. This chain uses TRBV2 with TRBJ2-2; D may be TRBD2 (5 bases). V shed 5 bases and J shed 2 bases, with 12 bases lying between them. The CDR3 sequence is 15 residues long. In germline, CDR1 is SNHLY, CDR2 FYNNEI.

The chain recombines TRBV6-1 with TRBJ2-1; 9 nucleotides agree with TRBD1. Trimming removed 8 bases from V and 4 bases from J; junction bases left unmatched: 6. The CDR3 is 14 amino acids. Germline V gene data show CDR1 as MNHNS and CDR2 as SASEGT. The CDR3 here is CASGTGQGYNEQFF. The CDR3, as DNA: TGTGCCAGCGGTACGGGACAGGGTTACAATGAGCAGTTCTTC.

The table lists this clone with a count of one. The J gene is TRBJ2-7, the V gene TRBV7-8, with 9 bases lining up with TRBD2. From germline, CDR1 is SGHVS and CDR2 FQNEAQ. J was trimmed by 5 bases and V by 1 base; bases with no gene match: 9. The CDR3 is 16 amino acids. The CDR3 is CASSLVGAGGPHEQYF. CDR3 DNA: TGTGCCAGCAGCTTAGTCGGGGCGGGAGGGCCCCACGAGCAGTACTTC.

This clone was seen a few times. CDR3 sequence: CASRDRDRGNTEAFF. The CDR3 nucleotides are TGTGCCAGCAGGGACCGGGACAGGGGTAACACTGAAGCTTTCTTT. The gene calls are TRBV2 and TRBJ1-1; 10 positions agree with TRBD1. The V and J ends lost 6 bases and 2 bases, in that order; junction bases with no gene match: 6. CDR3 length equals 15 residues. Germline V gives CDR1 SNHLY, CDR2 FYNNEI.

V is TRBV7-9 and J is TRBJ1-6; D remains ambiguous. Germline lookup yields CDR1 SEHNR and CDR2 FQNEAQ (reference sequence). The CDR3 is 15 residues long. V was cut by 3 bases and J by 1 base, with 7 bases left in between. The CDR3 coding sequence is TGTGCCAGCAGCTTTGCGAATTCCTATAATTCACCCCTCCACTTT. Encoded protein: CASSFANSYNSPLHF. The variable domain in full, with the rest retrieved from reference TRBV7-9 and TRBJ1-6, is DTGVSQNPRHKITKRGQNVTFRCDPISEHNRLYWYRQTLGQGPEFLTYFQNEAQLEKSRLLSDRFSAERPKGSFSTLEIQRTEQGDSAMYLCASSFANSYNSPLHFGNGTRLTVT.

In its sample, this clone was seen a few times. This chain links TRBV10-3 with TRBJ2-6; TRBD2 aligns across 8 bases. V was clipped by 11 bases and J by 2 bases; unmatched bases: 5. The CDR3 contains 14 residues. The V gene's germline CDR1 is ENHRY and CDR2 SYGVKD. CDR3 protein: CASSGLAGANVLTF. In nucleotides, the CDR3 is TGTGCCTCTAGCGGGTTAGCTGGGGCCAACGTCCTGACTTTC.

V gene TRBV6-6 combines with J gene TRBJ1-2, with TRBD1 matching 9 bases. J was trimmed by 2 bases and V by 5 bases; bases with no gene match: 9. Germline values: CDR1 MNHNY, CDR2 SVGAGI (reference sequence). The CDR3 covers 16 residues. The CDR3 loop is CASSPTQGAWNYGYTF. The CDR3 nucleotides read TGTGCCAGCAGTCCAACACAGGGGGCGTGGAACTATGGCTACACCTTC.

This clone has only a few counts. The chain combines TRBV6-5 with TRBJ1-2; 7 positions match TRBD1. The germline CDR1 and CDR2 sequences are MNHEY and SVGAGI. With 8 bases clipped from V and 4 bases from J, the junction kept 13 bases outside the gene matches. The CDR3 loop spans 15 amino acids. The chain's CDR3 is CASYGDSFSSYGYTF. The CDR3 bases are TGTGCCAGCTACGGGGACAGCTTCTCGTCCTATGGCTACACCTTC.

The CDR3: CASSFEQGGSQPQHF. Written as DNA, the CDR3 is TGTGCCAGCAGTTTTGAACAGGGTGGAAGTCAGCCCCAGCATTTT. This chain joins TRBV28 and TRBJ1-5, with D possibly matching TRBD1 (6 bases). CDR1 MDHEN and CDR2 SYDVKM come from the germline V gene. The V end lost 3 bases, the J end lost 6 bases, and 15 bases lay between the germline ends. The length of the CDR3 is 15 residues.

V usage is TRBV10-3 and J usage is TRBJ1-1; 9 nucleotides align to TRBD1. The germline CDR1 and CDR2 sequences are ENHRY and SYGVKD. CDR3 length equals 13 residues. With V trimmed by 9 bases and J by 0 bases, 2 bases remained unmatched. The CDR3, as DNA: TGTGCCATTGGGACAGGGATGAACACTGAAGCTTTCTTT. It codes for CAIGTGMNTEAFF.

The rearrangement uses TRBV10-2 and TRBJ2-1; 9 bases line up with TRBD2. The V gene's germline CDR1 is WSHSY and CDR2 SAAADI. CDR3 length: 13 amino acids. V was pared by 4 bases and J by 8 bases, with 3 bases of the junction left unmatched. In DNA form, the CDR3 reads TGCGCCAGCAGTGGGGGGACTAGCTATGAGCAGTTCTTC. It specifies CASSGGTSYEQFF.

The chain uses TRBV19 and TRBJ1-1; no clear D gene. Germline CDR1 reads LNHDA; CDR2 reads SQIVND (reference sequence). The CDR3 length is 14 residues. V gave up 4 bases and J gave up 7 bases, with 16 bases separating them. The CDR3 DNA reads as TGTGCCAGTAGTAGCGCACAGAGGGTTGGTGAAGCTTTCTTT. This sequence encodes CASSSAQRVGEAFF. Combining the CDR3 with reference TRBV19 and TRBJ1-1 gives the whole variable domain DGGITQSPKYLFRKEGQNVTLSCEQNLNHDAMYWYRQDPGQGLRLIYYSQIVNDFQKGDIAEGYSVSREKKESFPLTVTSAQKNPTAFYLCASSSAQRVGEAFFGQGTRLTVV.